A single sample is the source of the 17 T cell receptor beta chains below, sequenced in a study of T cells in narcolepsy. Produced via immunoSEQ multiplex PCR; TCRdb's table is partial and in-frame only. Among about 40,000 clones listed, about 91% were seen once. Sequences were obtained from CD45RA- memory CD4+ T cells from PBMCs. Receptor source: a human donor with narcolepsy.

The J gene is TRBJ1-1, the V gene TRBV18, with D possibly being TRBD1 (6 bases). Germline V lookup: CDR1 KGHSH, CDR2 LQKENI. CDR3 length: 14 residues. The V and J ends lost 2 bases and 1 base respectively, with 8 bases between them. The CDR3 DNA sequence: TGTGCCAGCTCACCAGAGGGGGGGAACACTGAAGCTTTCTTT. Its protein product is CASSPEGGNTEAFF.

The genes are TRBV5-4 and TRBJ2-7; no clear D. This CDR3 spans 14 amino acids. Germline CDR1 SGHNT, CDR2 YYREEE (reference sequence). Trimming stripped 0 bases from V and 5 bases from J, with 12 bases between. The CDR3 sequence: CASSLVDSNHEQYF. CDR3 DNA sequence: TGTGCCAGCAGCTTGGTTGACTCGAACCACGAGCAGTACTTC.

The chain joins TRBV2 to TRBJ2-4, with 10 bases matching TRBD1. The CDR3 is 14 amino acids. Germline V gene sequence: CDR1 SNHLY, CDR2 FYNNEI. The V segment lost 6 bases and the J segment 3 bases; nucleotides outside the gene matches: 2. This chain's CDR3 is CASRDRGDKNIQYF. Written as DNA, the CDR3 is TGTGCCAGCAGGGACAGGGGGGACAAAAACATTCAGTACTTC.

The V call is TRBV9, the J call TRBJ2-7, with D perhaps assigned TRBD1 or TRBD2 (5 bases each). V was pared by 4 bases and J by 1 base, with 15 bases between. The CDR3 runs 15 residues. The germline V gene has CDR1 SGDLS and CDR2 YYNGEE. The DNA for the CDR3 is TGTGCCAGCAGCCGGGACGACCTTAATTCCTACGAGCAGTACTTC. This translates into CASSRDDLNSYEQYF.

The genes are TRBV19 and TRBJ2-5; 10 bases agree with TRBD2. CDR3 length: 13 residues. CDR1 and CDR2 from the germline V gene are LNHDA and SQIVND (reference sequence). Trimming took 7 bases from V and 5 from J; bases not matched to a gene: 4. The CDR3 spells CASTSGSRETQYF. The CDR3 region has the DNA TGTGCCAGTACTAGCGGGAGCCGGGAGACCCAGTACTTC.

This clone has more than one count but fewer than ten. CDR3 sequence reads: CASSLWSWEDGYEQFF. The CDR3 bases are TGTGCCAGCAGCTTGTGGTCGTGGGAGGACGGGTATGAGCAGTTCTTC. The chain is built from TRBV5-4 and TRBJ2-1; TRBD2 is a possible D gene (6 bases). This CDR3 has 16 residues. Looked up from germline, CDR1 is SGHNT and CDR2 is YYREEE (reference sequence). V lost 1 base and J 8 bases, leaving 19 bases between the germline ends.

The gene calls are TRBV18 and TRBJ1-4; weak D call: TRBD1 (5 bases). The CDR3 covers 14 residues. Germline CDR1 is KGHSH and CDR2 is LQKENI. Trimming stripped 2 bases from V and 8 bases from J, with 12 bases between. The CDR3 DNA reads TGTGCCAGCTCACCAAGGGACGGCGAAGAAAAACTGTTTTTT. It specifies CASSPRDGEEKLFF.

CDR3 sequence (DNA): TGTGCCAGCAGTGACAGCGGGGGGCCCCAGGAGACCCAGTACTTC. Protein: CASSDSGGPQETQYF. The rearrangement joins TRBV7-4 to TRBJ2-5; 9 bases are shared with TRBD2. Germline V gives CDR1 SGHVT, CDR2 SQSDAQ. V was clipped by 6 bases and J by 5 bases; unmatched bases: 10. The CDR3 covers 15 residues.

The chain links TRBV6-5 to TRBJ2-7; D might be TRBD2 (5 bases). The CDR3 runs to 15 residues. Per the germline V gene, CDR1 is MNHEY and CDR2 is SVGAGI. V dropped 5 bases and J dropped 2 bases, with 16 bases sitting between them. CDR3 amino acids: CASSGERTLAYEQYF. DNA of the CDR3: TGTGCCAGCAGTGGAGAGCGGACCCTCGCCTACGAGCAGTACTTC.

This sequence joins TRBV19 and TRBJ1-6, with TRBD1 identical over 9 bases. The CDR3 has 14 amino acids. The trim removed 5 bases at V and 9 bases at J, leaving 5 bases unmatched. The germline gives CDR1 LNHDA, CDR2 SQIVND (reference sequence). The CDR3 reads CASSPGTGTSPLHF. As DNA, the CDR3 is TGTGCCAGTAGTCCCGGGACAGGGACTTCACCCCTCCACTTT.

The chain is built from TRBV6-5 and TRBJ1-2; 10 nucleotides align to TRBD1. CDR3 length equals 16 residues. The junction had 4 bases not matched to a gene; V was cut back by 1 base and J by 2 bases. Germline CDR1 MNHEY, CDR2 SVGAGI. This CDR3 reads CASSYFADRGNYGYTF. CDR3 bases: TGTGCCAGCAGTTACTTCGCGGACAGGGGGAACTATGGCTACACCTTC.

The chain combines TRBV27 with TRBJ2-2, with TRBD2 matching over 8 bases. After removal of 8 bases from V and 7 bases from J, the junction contained 3 bases not matched to a gene. CDR1 and CDR2 from the germline V gene are MNHEY and SMNVEV (reference sequence). The CDR3 totals 12 residues. The CDR3 DNA is TGTGCCAGCGGACTAGCCGGCGGGGAGCTGTTTTTT. This encodes CASGLAGGELFF.

This clone was recorded once. The genes are TRBV2 and TRBJ2-1; a possible D gene is TRBD1 (6 bases). V dropped 6 bases and J dropped 8 bases, with 11 bases sitting between them. This CDR3 has 12 residues. CDR1 and CDR2 (germline): SNHLY, FYNNEI. The CDR3 region has the DNA TGTGCCAGCAGGGGGGACACCTATGAGCAGTTCTTC. It translates to CASRGDTYEQFF. The full variable domain, completed using reference TRBV2 and TRBJ2-1, is EPEVTQTPSHQVTQMGQEVILRCVPISNHLYFYWYRQILGQKVEFLVSFYNNEISEKSEIFDDQFSVERPDGSNFTLKIRSTKLEDSAMYFCASRGDTYEQFFGPGTRLTVL.

The J gene is TRBJ2-7, the V gene TRBV10-1, with D possibly TRBD2 on 6 matching bases. V lost 3 bases, J lost 7 bases, and 22 bases lay in between. The length of the CDR3 is 16 residues. Germline V lookup: CDR1 WNHNN, CDR2 SYGVQD (reference sequence). The CDR3 sequence is CASSEQLSADREEQYF. The CDR3 DNA reads TGCGCCAGCAGTGAACAACTCTCCGCCGACCGGGAGGAGCAGTACTTC.

The gene calls are TRBV13 and TRBJ1-1; TRBD1 matches at 8 bases. The CDR3 is 14 amino acids. CDR1 PRHDT and CDR2 FYEKMQ come from the germline V gene (reference sequence). J gave up 4 bases and V 3 bases, and 4 bases lay outside the gene matches. In DNA, the CDR3 is TGTGCCAGCAGCTTCGACAGGGGTGCCACTGAAGCTTTCTTT. Amino acid sequence: CASSFDRGATEAFF.

This sequence joins TRBV5-1 and TRBJ2-7; unclear D gene. The V gene lost 0 bases and the J gene lost 7 bases, with 17 bases spanning the gap. The germline V gene has CDR1 SGHRS and CDR2 YFSETQ. The length of the CDR3 is 15 residues. CDR3 residues: CASSLEVGLLGEQYF. CDR3 nucleotides: TGCGCCAGCAGCTTGGAGGTCGGCCTCTTAGGGGAGCAGTACTTC.

This CDR3 is CASSQSGGAYEQYF. The CDR3 nucleotides read TGCGCCAGCAGCCAATCAGGGGGGGCCTACGAGCAGTACTTC. The chain uses TRBV5-1 and TRBJ2-7; D may be TRBD1 or TRBD2 (7 bases each). The V gene lost 4 bases and the J gene lost 2 bases, with 13 bases spanning the gap. Germline V CDR1 and CDR2: SGHRS, YFSETQ. The CDR3 is made up of 14 amino acids.